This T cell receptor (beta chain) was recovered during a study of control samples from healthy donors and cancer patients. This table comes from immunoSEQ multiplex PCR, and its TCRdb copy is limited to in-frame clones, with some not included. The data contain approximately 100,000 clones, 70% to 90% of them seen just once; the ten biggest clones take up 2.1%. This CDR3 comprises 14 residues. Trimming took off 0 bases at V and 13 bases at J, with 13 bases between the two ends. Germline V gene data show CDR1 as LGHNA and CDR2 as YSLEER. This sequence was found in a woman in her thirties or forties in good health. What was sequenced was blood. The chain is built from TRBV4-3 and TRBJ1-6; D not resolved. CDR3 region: CASSQESRANPLHF. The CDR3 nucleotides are TGCGCCAGCAGCCAAGAGTCAAGGGCAAACCCCCTCCACTTT.